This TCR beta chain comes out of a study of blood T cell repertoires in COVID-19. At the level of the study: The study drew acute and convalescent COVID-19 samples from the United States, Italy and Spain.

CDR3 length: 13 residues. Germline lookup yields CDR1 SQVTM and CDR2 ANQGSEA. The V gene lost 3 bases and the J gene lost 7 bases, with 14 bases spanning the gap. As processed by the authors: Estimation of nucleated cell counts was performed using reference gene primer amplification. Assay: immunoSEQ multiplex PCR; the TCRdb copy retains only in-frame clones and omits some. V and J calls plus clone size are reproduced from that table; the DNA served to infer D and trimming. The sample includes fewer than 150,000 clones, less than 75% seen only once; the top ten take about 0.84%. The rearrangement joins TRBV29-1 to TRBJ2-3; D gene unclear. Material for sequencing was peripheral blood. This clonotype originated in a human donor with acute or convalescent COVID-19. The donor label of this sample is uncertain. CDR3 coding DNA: TGCAGCGTTGAGGGCCGGCACACCCATACGCAGTATTTT. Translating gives CSVEGRHTHTQYF.